The 23 T cell receptor beta chains in this list originate from one sample, sequenced in a study of T cell responses to AZD1222 COVID-19 vaccine. Clones were sequenced by immunoSEQ multiplex PCR, and TCRdb holds only the in-frame ones, with some missing. The sample carries approximately 130,000 clones, over 80% recorded once. The source was peripheral blood, collected on day 0 of AZD1222 vaccination. The receptor source for this set is an adult in good health.

This rearrangement joins TRBV3-1 (or the pseudogene TRBV3-2) to TRBJ2-1, with a possible D match to TRBD1 (6 bases). The V gene lost 4 bases and the J gene lost 4 bases, with 17 bases spanning the gap. In germline, CDR1 is LGHDT, CDR2 YNNKEL (reference sequence). This CDR3 is built from 16 residues. CDR3 amino acids: CASSPGRPDRYNEQFF. CDR3 DNA sequence: TGTGCCAGCAGCCCGGGCCGACCGGACAGATACAATGAGCAGTTCTTC.

J is TRBJ1-2 and V is TRBV19, with a weak D call TRBD1 (5 bases). Per the germline V gene, CDR1 is LNHDA and CDR2 is SQIVND (reference sequence). The V and J ends lost 8 bases and 3 bases respectively, with 13 bases between them. The CDR3 runs 13 residues. CDR3 DNA sequence: TGTGCCAGTTCTTGGCAGGGCGACTATGGCTACACCTTC. Its translation: CASSWQGDYGYTF.

The chain carries TRBV28 and TRBJ2-7; D gene ambiguous. V shed 1 base and J shed 2 bases, with 15 bases lying between them. The CDR3 loop spans 16 amino acids. In germline, CDR1 is MDHEN, CDR2 SYDVKM. CDR3 loop: CASSLSASTLTYEQYF. The CDR3 region has the DNA TGTGCCAGCAGTTTATCAGCGTCAACCCTCACCTACGAGCAGTACTTC.

As concerns this clone: Other DNA sequences in the same sample also yield this CDR3. The chain is built from TRBV7-3 and TRBJ1-1; D call uncertain. The V end lost 0 bases, the J end lost 0 bases, and 8 bases lay between the germline ends. The CDR3 is 15 amino acids. Looked up from germline, CDR1 is SGHTA and CDR2 is FQGTGA. CDR3 DNA sequence: TGTGCCAGCAGCTTAACAAGAGGTATGAACACTGAAGCTTTCTTT. It specifies CASSLTRGMNTEAFF.

The genes are TRBV9 and TRBJ1-1, with D possibly TRBD1 on 6 matching bases. The germline CDR1 and CDR2 sequences are SGDLS and YYNGEE. Trimming took 1 base from V and 4 from J, leaving 11 bases between them. The CDR3 runs 14 residues. This CDR3 reads CASSVITGPTEAFF. Here the CDR3 DNA reads TGTGCCAGCAGCGTAATCACAGGGCCCACTGAAGCTTTCTTT.

This clone was detected once. The chain joins TRBV6-5 to TRBJ1-1; TRBD1 is a possible D gene (6 bases). V was cut by 6 bases and J by 7 bases, with 18 bases left in between. Germline values: CDR1 MNHEY, CDR2 SVGAGI. This CDR3 region has 14 residues. The CDR3 DNA follows: TGTGCCAGCAGAGTCGGACAGTTCTTTTATGAAGCTTTCTTT. It is translated as CASRVGQFFYEAFF.

The rearrangement joins TRBV7-9 to TRBJ1-2; 12 bases agree with TRBD1. V dropped 5 bases and J dropped 3; count of bases not matched to a gene: 4. The CDR3 extends over 15 amino acids. CDR1 SEHNR and CDR2 FQNEAQ come from the germline V gene (reference sequence). The CDR3 region is CASSPGQGADYGYTF. Here the CDR3 DNA reads TGTGCCAGCAGCCCGGGACAGGGGGCGGACTATGGCTACACCTTC.

This chain joins TRBV20-1 and TRBJ1-5; D remains ambiguous. The CDR3 loop spans 12 amino acids. The V gene lost 3 bases and the J gene lost 0 bases, with 3 bases spanning the gap. CDR1 is DFQATT, CDR2 SNEGSKA, per germline (reference sequence). CDR3 nucleotide sequence: TGCAGTGCTAGTAATAGCAATCAGCCCCAGCATTTT. This gives the protein CSASNSNQPQHF.

The rearrangement links TRBV6-2 or TRBV6-3 to TRBJ2-7; possible D gene TRBD2, 6 bases. Germline V gene sequence: CDR1 MNHEY, CDR2 SVGEGT. Trimming took 5 bases from V and 5 from J, leaving 13 bases between them. The CDR3 spans 13 residues. In nucleotides, the CDR3 is TGTGCCAGCAGTGACTTAGCGGCCGACGAGCAGTACTTC. This codes for CASSDLAADEQYF.

This clone was seen only once. The genes are TRBV18 and TRBJ1-5; D uncertain. This CDR3 has 13 residues. Germline lookup yields CDR1 KGHSH and CDR2 LQKENI. Between the trimmed V and J ends, which lost 5 bases and 3 bases, there was a span of 8 bases. As DNA, the CDR3 is TGTGCCAGCTCAACTTCCTTCAATCAGCCCCAGCATTTT. Amino acid sequence: CASSTSFNQPQHF.

The V call is TRBV19, the J call TRBJ2-3; 9 bases fit TRBD1. The V segment lost 4 bases and the J segment 0 bases; nucleotides outside the gene matches: 5. This CDR3 spans 16 amino acids. Germline V lookup: CDR1 LNHDA, CDR2 SQIVND (reference sequence). CDR3 bases: TGTGCCAGTAGTAGGGCAGGACAGGGGAGCACAGATACGCAGTATTTT. This codes for CASSRAGQGSTDTQYF. Full variable domain (outside the CDR3, taken from reference TRBV19 and TRBJ2-3): DGGITQSPKYLFRKEGQNVTLSCEQNLNHDAMYWYRQDPGQGLRLIYYSQIVNDFQKGDIAEGYSVSREKKESFPLTVTSAQKNPTAFYLCASSRAGQGSTDTQYFGPGTRLTVL.

The chain uses TRBV6-5 and TRBJ2-7; no clear D gene. The germline CDR1 and CDR2 sequences are MNHEY and SVGAGI. V shed 2 bases and J shed 4 bases, with 9 bases lying between them. The CDR3 sequence is 13 residues long. The CDR3 DNA sequence: TGTGCCAGCAGTTACCAGGAGCTGTACGAGCAGTACTTC. Encoded protein: CASSYQELYEQYF.

V usage is TRBV21-1 and J usage is TRBJ1-3. TRBV21-1 constitutes a pseudogene. This CDR3 is 14 amino acids long. CDR3 residues: CASSSRSDGNTIYF. As DNA, the CDR3 is TGTGCCAGCAGCAGTAGGTCTGATGGAAACACCATATATTTT.

The chain has TRBV6-5 and TRBJ1-6; D remains unclear. The V end lost 6 bases, the J end lost 6 bases, and 6 bases lay between the germline ends. The CDR3 contains 12 residues. CDR1 and CDR2 (germline): MNHEY, SVGAGI. CDR3 sequence (DNA): TGTGCCAGCAGGGCGGGTAATTCACCCCTCCACTTT. Its translation is CASRAGNSPLHF.

The chain employs TRBV6-6 and TRBJ1-5; the D gene is possibly TRBD1 (5 bases). Germline V gene lookup returns CDR1 MNHNY and CDR2 SVGAGI (reference sequence). The V gene lost 5 bases and the J gene lost 6 bases, with 23 bases spanning the gap. The CDR3 has 17 amino acids. CDR3 protein: CASSQYRSEGEGQPQHF. The CDR3, as DNA: TGTGCCAGCAGTCAATACCGGTCCGAAGGGGAAGGTCAGCCCCAGCATTTT.

V is TRBV5-5 and J is TRBJ1-2; D is perhaps TRBD1 (6 bases). Germline values: CDR1 SGHKS, CDR2 YYEKEE (reference sequence). The CDR3 has 13 residues. V lost 4 bases, J lost 6 bases, and 13 bases lay in between. CDR3 sequence reads: CASSVRGLHGYTF. CDR3 DNA sequence: TGTGCCAGCAGCGTCAGGGGACTGCATGGCTACACCTTC.

This rearrangement joins TRBV18 to TRBJ1-1; TRBD1 matches 8 bases. Germline CDR1 and CDR2: KGHSH and LQKENI. V shed 3 bases and J 1 base; nucleotides not matched to a gene: 4. The CDR3 is made up of 15 amino acids. CDR3 sequence: CASSPGQVKNTEAFF. CDR3 coding DNA: TGTGCCAGCTCACCGGGACAGGTTAAGAACACTGAAGCTTTCTTT.

The chain employs TRBV9 and TRBJ2-7; D is tentatively TRBD1 or TRBD2 (6 bases each). V shed 0 bases and J shed 4 bases, with 11 bases lying between them. This CDR3 region has 14 residues. Per germline, CDR1 SGDLS and CDR2 YYNGEE. CDR3 protein: CASSVAGAEYEQYF. CDR3 DNA: TGTGCCAGCAGCGTAGCGGGGGCCGAATACGAGCAGTACTTC.

Comment on this clone: One junction end does not reproduce the germline sequence, and a read error may be involved. V gene TRBV7-8 combines with J gene TRBJ2-5, with a possible D match to TRBD2 (5 bases). Germline values: CDR1 SGHVS, CDR2 FQNEAQ. This CDR3 contains 16 residues. CDR3 nucleotide sequence: TGTGCCAGCACCTTAAACCCACCGAGGGCGCAAGAGACCCAGTACTTC. Amino acids: CASTLNPPRAQETQYF.

J is TRBJ2-7 and V is TRBV7-9; 15 bases line up with TRBD2. CDR3 length equals 19 residues. Germline loops: CDR1 SEHNR, CDR2 FQNEAQ (reference sequence). V was pared by 2 bases and J by 2 bases, with 10 bases of the junction left unmatched. CDR3 coding DNA: TGTGCCAGCAGCTTACCCTGGACTAGCGGGAGGGCCCTGCCCTACGAGCAGTACTTC. Protein sequence: CASSLPWTSGRALPYEQYF. The full variable domain, rest sourced from reference TRBV7-9 and TRBJ2-7, is DTGVSQNPRHKITKRGQNVTFRCDPISEHNRLYWYRQTLGQGPEFLTYFQNEAQLEKSRLLSDRFSAERPKGSFSTLEIQRTEQGDSAMYLCASSLPWTSGRALPYEQYFGPGTRLTVT.

The chain joins TRBV5-6 to TRBJ1-2; D unclear. The CDR3 runs 13 residues. The germline CDR1 and CDR2 sequences are SGHDT and YYEEEE. The V end was cut by 5 bases, the J end by 6 bases, with 14 bases between. The CDR3 coding sequence is TGTGCCAGCAGTTTGAGACTAGATCATGGCTACACCTTC. This gives the protein CASSLRLDHGYTF.

This chain connects TRBV19 to TRBJ2-2; D gene ambiguous. The CDR3 consists of 14 residues. V was clipped by 3 bases and J by 6 bases, with 11 bases between them. Germline values: CDR1 LNHDA, CDR2 SQIVND (reference sequence). The CDR3 coding sequence is TGTGCCAGTAGTATCGGGCAGTCACCCGGGGAGCTGTTTTTT. It specifies CASSIGQSPGELFF.

This chain links TRBV5-1 with TRBJ1-1; possible D gene TRBD1, 5 bases. Trimming took 4 bases from V and 0 from J, leaving 13 bases between them. This CDR3 is 15 amino acids long. Germline values: CDR1 SGHRS, CDR2 YFSETQ. CDR3 amino acids: CASSVEWGMNTEAFF. In DNA, the CDR3 is TGCGCCAGCAGCGTGGAGTGGGGCATGAACACTGAAGCTTTCTTT.